Listed here are 27 T cell receptor beta chains from one sample, sequenced in a study of T cells in localized non-small cell lung cancer. Repertoires were generated with immunoSEQ multiplex PCR, while TCRdb's copy carries only in-frame clones and drops some. The sample holds approximately 45,000 clones, 81% seen once. The source material was peripheral blood mononuclear cells, sampled before any cancer treatment. These receptor sequences come from a man aged 35-75 years with stage III lung adenocarcinoma.

This clone has a single count. The rearrangement joins TRBV7-2 to TRBJ1-3; D is unclear. V lost 3 bases and J 2 bases, leaving 5 bases between the germline ends. CDR1 is SGHTA, CDR2 FQGNSA, per germline. This CDR3 is 13 amino acids long. DNA for the CDR3: TGTGCCAGCAGCTTTACCCCTGGAAACACCATATATTTT. This gives the protein CASSFTPGNTIYF.

The chain couples TRBV7-2 to TRBJ1-2; tentative D call: TRBD1 (5 bases). The CDR3 is 14 residues long. CDR1 and CDR2 (germline): SGHTA, FQGNSA. V dropped 1 base and J dropped 4 bases, with 10 bases sitting between them. The CDR3 loop is CASSLGQGFYGYTF. CDR3 coding DNA: TGTGCCAGCAGCTTAGGGCAGGGCTTCTATGGCTACACCTTC.

The chain carries TRBV19 and TRBJ1-5; TRBD1 matches 8 bases. V trimming: 0 bases; J trimming: 5 bases; junction bases outside the gene matches: 12. This CDR3 has 18 residues. Germline CDR1 is LNHDA and CDR2 is SQIVND (reference sequence). The CDR3 region is CASSIDSEDRARHQPQHF. CDR3 DNA sequence: TGTGCCAGTAGTATAGATTCAGAGGACAGGGCGAGGCATCAGCCCCAGCATTTT.

This clone has ten or more counts. In DNA, the CDR3 is TGTGCCAGCAGTCCGACCGCCCACCCCTACAATGAGCAGTTCTTC. Protein sequence: CASSPTAHPYNEQFF. The chain links TRBV2 to TRBJ2-1; D is undetermined. Germline loops: CDR1 SNHLY, CDR2 FYNNEI. This CDR3 has 15 amino acids. The germline V and J ends were trimmed by 5 bases and 2 bases, with 13 bases remaining between them.

The V and J genes are TRBV11-2 and TRBJ2-5, with D perhaps matching TRBD2 (7 bases). Germline CDR1 and CDR2: SGHAT and FQNNGV. V was cut by 5 bases and J by 5 bases, with 21 bases left in between. The CDR3 runs 16 residues. The CDR3 DNA is TGTGCCAGCAGCCCCTTTGGGGGGGCTAAGAGCGAGACCCAGTACTTC. Protein product: CASSPFGGAKSETQYF.

There are a few counts of this clone. The chain employs TRBV27 and TRBJ1-6, with a tentative D call TRBD1 (5 bases). The CDR3 is made up of 13 amino acids. Trimming removed 4 bases from V and 7 bases from J, with 8 bases in between. Germline V CDR1 and CDR2: MNHEY, SMNVEV (reference sequence). The CDR3 is CASSSGANSPLHF. CDR3 sequence (DNA): TGTGCCAGCAGTTCTGGGGCCAATTCACCCCTCCACTTT.

The chain combines TRBV18 with TRBJ2-7; D not resolved. The V gene lost 3 bases and the J gene lost 0 bases, with 9 bases spanning the gap. The germline V gene encodes CDR1 KGHSH and CDR2 LQKENI. The length of the CDR3 is 14 residues. CDR3 residues: CASSPQDGSYEQYF. The DNA for the CDR3 is TGTGCCAGCTCACCCCAGGACGGCTCCTACGAGCAGTACTTC.

The chain links TRBV2 to TRBJ2-7; D is ambiguous. Trimming took 7 bases from V and 6 from J, leaving 10 bases between them. CDR3 length: 11 residues. Germline V gene sequence: CDR1 SNHLY, CDR2 FYNNEI. The CDR3 DNA reads as TGTGCCAGCACAAGACGGGTCGAGCAGTACTTC. This translates into CASTRRVEQYF.

This clone was counted a few times. The rearrangement joins TRBV7-3 to TRBJ2-5; 7 bases fit TRBD2. CDR1 is SGHTA, CDR2 FQGTGA, per germline. After removal of 5 bases from V and 5 bases from J, the junction contained 11 bases not matched to a gene. CDR3 length: 15 residues. The CDR3: CASSPGGGRDETQYF. CDR3 in DNA: TGTGCCAGCAGCCCCGGGGGAGGGAGAGATGAGACCCAGTACTTC.

In nucleotides, the CDR3 is TGTGCCAGCAGCCAAGATTCAGGGCAGCGGGGGGCCTACAATGAGCAGTTCTTC. As protein: CASSQDSGQRGAYNEQFF. This chain joins TRBV4-2 and TRBJ2-1; 9 bases map to TRBD2. Germline V gives CDR1 LGHNA, CDR2 YNFKEQ. The CDR3 is made up of 18 amino acids. With 0 bases clipped from V and 2 bases from J, the junction kept 8 bases outside the gene matches.

The chain carries TRBV18 and TRBJ2-3; 9 nucleotides match TRBD1. Losses at the gene ends were 3 bases for V and 6 bases for J; bases not matched to a gene: 10. The CDR3 is 16 amino acids. Germline CDR1 is KGHSH and CDR2 is LQKENI. CDR3 loop: CASSPLTGGGWDTQYF. DNA of the CDR3: TGTGCCAGCTCACCCCTGACAGGGGGTGGCTGGGATACGCAGTATTTT.

The chain joins TRBV30 to TRBJ2-2; a possible D gene is TRBD1 (5 bases). Germline lookup yields CDR1 GTSNPN and CDR2 SVGIG (reference sequence). This CDR3 spans 13 amino acids. The V gene lost 7 bases and the J gene lost 6 bases, with 15 bases spanning the gap. CDR3 sequence: CALNTRVAGELFF. Here the CDR3 DNA reads TGTGCCTTAAACACCAGGGTTGCCGGGGAGCTGTTTTTT.

The chain has TRBV6-5 and TRBJ1-1; D not certain. Germline CDR1 and CDR2: MNHEY and SVGAGI. V lost 5 bases and J lost 3, with 10 bases in between. This CDR3 has 13 residues. The CDR3 DNA is TGTGCCAGCAGTGGGAATCCATACACTGAAGCTTTCTTT. Translation gives CASSGNPYTEAFF.

The chain couples TRBV2 to TRBJ2-7; 11 nucleotides agree with TRBD1. CDR1 and CDR2 (germline): SNHLY, FYNNEI. This CDR3 region has 16 residues. V lost 6 bases to trimming and J lost 1 base; unmatched junction nucleotides: 8. The CDR3 DNA sequence: TGTGCCAGCAGCGGGACAGGGGGGCGCTCGTCCTACGAGCAGTACTTC. This sequence encodes CASSGTGGRSSYEQYF. The full variable domain, completed using reference TRBV2 and TRBJ2-7, is EPEVTQTPSHQVTQMGQEVILRCVPISNHLYFYWYRQILGQKVEFLVSFYNNEISEKSEIFDDQFSVERPDGSNFTLKIRSTKLEDSAMYFCASSGTGGRSSYEQYFGPGTRLTVT.

In its sample, this clone was seen once. This chain connects TRBV18 to TRBJ1-4; tentative D call: TRBD1 (5 bases). V was clipped by 0 bases and J by 0 bases, with 11 bases between them. The CDR3 contains 17 residues. Per the germline V gene, CDR1 is KGHSH and CDR2 is LQKENI. This CDR3 is CASSPPGVGATNEKLFF. The DNA for the CDR3 is TGTGCCAGCTCACCACCGGGGGTGGGTGCAACTAATGAAAAACTGTTTTTT.

In this sample, this clone turned up a few times. The chain uses TRBV5-6 and TRBJ2-2; D call uncertain. V was pared by 2 bases and J by 0 bases, with 8 bases between. This CDR3 has 15 residues. The germline gives CDR1 SGHDT, CDR2 YYEEEE. This CDR3 reads CASSFYRPNTGELFF. As DNA, the CDR3 is TGTGCCAGCAGCTTTTATAGGCCGAACACCGGGGAGCTGTTTTTT.

The chain uses TRBV30 and TRBJ2-3, with 11 bases fitting TRBD2. The CDR3 contains 14 residues. V shed 2 bases and J 8 bases; nucleotides not matched to a gene: 6. In germline, CDR1 is GTSNPN, CDR2 SVGIG (reference sequence). The CDR3 region has the DNA TGTGCCTGGAGTATAGCGGGGGGGCAAGGTACGCAGTATTTT. Translation: CAWSIAGGQGTQYF.

The chain employs TRBV5-4 and TRBJ2-5; TRBD1 agrees at 7 bases. V was pared by 3 bases and J by 1 base, with 3 bases of the junction left unmatched. Germline V gene lookup returns CDR1 SGHNT and CDR2 YYREEE (reference sequence). The CDR3 sequence is 14 residues long. CDR3 in DNA: TGTGCCAGCAGCTGGGGGACAGTCCAAGAGACCCAGTACTTC. This translates into CASSWGTVQETQYF.

The chain uses TRBV19 and TRBJ2-5; tentative D call: TRBD2 (6 bases). V gave up 5 bases and J gave up 1 base, with 11 bases separating them. The CDR3 loop spans 14 amino acids. The germline V gene encodes CDR1 LNHDA and CDR2 SQIVND (reference sequence). CDR3 protein: CASSPSGLQETQYF. CDR3 DNA sequence: TGTGCCAGTAGTCCCTCGGGACTCCAAGAGACCCAGTACTTC.

The V gene is TRBV2, the J gene TRBJ1-4; the D gene is possibly TRBD1 (5 bases). CDR1 and CDR2 (germline): SNHLY, FYNNEI. The germline V and J ends were trimmed by 3 bases and 7 bases, with 9 bases remaining between them. CDR3 length: 13 amino acids. The CDR3 sequence: CASSDVRVEKLFF. In DNA, the CDR3 is TGTGCCAGCAGTGATGTCAGGGTTGAAAAACTGTTTTTT. The full variable domain, rest sourced from reference TRBV2 and TRBJ1-4, is EPEVTQTPSHQVTQMGQEVILRCVPISNHLYFYWYRQILGQKVEFLVSFYNNEISEKSEIFDDQFSVERPDGSNFTLKIRSTKLEDSAMYFCASSDVRVEKLFFGSGTQLSVL.

This clone has more than one count but fewer than ten. The chain carries TRBV27 and TRBJ2-2, with 9 positions matching TRBD1. The CDR3 runs to 15 residues. V lost 5 bases to trimming and J lost 5 bases; unmatched junction nucleotides: 6. Germline values: CDR1 MNHEY, CDR2 SMNVEV (reference sequence). This chain's CDR3 is CASSPQGARTGELFF. The CDR3 nucleotides are TGTGCCAGCAGTCCACAGGGGGCGCGGACCGGGGAGCTGTTTTTT.

V gene TRBV19 combines with J gene TRBJ1-2; no clear D gene. Germline V lookup: CDR1 LNHDA, CDR2 SQIVND (reference sequence). This CDR3 is 13 amino acids long. V lost 7 bases, J lost 5 bases, and 14 bases lay in between. CDR3 DNA sequence: TGTGCCAGTACCCTGTTCCCGCATTATGGCTACACCTTC. The encoded protein is CASTLFPHYGYTF.

This sequence joins TRBV18 and TRBJ1-1; D remains unclear. Germline-derived CDR1 and CDR2 are KGHSH and LQKENI. Trimming took off 2 bases at V and 8 bases at J, with 12 bases between the two ends. The length of the CDR3 is 13 residues. In DNA, the CDR3 is TGTGCCAGCTCACCAAACAGTGGGGAAGAAGCTTTCTTT. Its translation: CASSPNSGEEAFF.

The chain couples TRBV18 to TRBJ2-7; D gene unclear. Germline V gives CDR1 KGHSH, CDR2 LQKENI. With 2 bases removed from V and 4 bases from J, the gap between germline ends came to 6 bases. The CDR3 is made up of 12 amino acids. CDR3 bases: TGTGCCAGCTCACCAGGGAATTACGAGCAGTACTTC. It translates to CASSPGNYEQYF.

The J gene is TRBJ1-1, the V gene TRBV7-6; D gene unclear. Germline assignment: CDR1 SGHVS and CDR2 FNYEAQ. Trimming left V 5 bases short and J 5 bases short, with 6 bases between. This CDR3 has 11 residues. CDR3 loop: CASSRGTEAFF. CDR3 nucleotide sequence: TGTGCCAGCAGCCGAGGGACTGAAGCTTTCTTT.

This clone rates as medium-sized (0.01 to 0.1%). The chain recombines TRBV10-2 with TRBJ2-5; 8 bases line up with TRBD2. Trimming cost V 5 bases and J 2 bases; bases outside gene matches: 7. The germline V gene encodes CDR1 WSHSY and CDR2 SAAADI. The CDR3 is 15 residues long. In nucleotides, the CDR3 is TGCGCCAGCAGTAGGCAGCGGGGGAATCAAGAGACCCAGTACTTC. This codes for CASSRQRGNQETQYF.

The chain combines TRBV11-2 with TRBJ2-1, with D unclear. Trimming stripped 6 bases from V and 3 bases from J, with 3 bases between. The CDR3 has 11 amino acids. Germline V gene data show CDR1 as SGHAT and CDR2 as FQNNGV. The CDR3 here is CASRGYNEQFF. CDR3 bases: TGTGCCAGCAGGGGCTACAATGAGCAGTTCTTC.